This passage covers 30 T cell receptor beta chains from one sample sequenced in a study of blood T cell repertoires in COVID-19. The table came from immunoSEQ multiplex PCR; TCRdb's copy has only in-frame clones and leaves some out. The table records about 100,000 clones, more than 65% of them present only once. Material: peripheral blood. The receptors stem from a man aged 55 to 70 with acute or convalescent COVID-19.

The J gene is TRBJ2-5, the V gene TRBV27, with TRBD2 matching over 8 bases. From germline, CDR1 is MNHEY and CDR2 SMNVEV (reference sequence). There are 15 residues in the CDR3. Germline trimming cut 5 bases from V and 5 bases from J; bases unmatched to any gene: 10. The CDR3 loop reads CASSDRGLAGETQYF. The CDR3 nucleotides are TGTGCCAGCAGTGATCGCGGACTAGCTGGGGAGACCCAGTACTTC.

This clone was seen just once. The chain joins TRBV30 to TRBJ2-5, with a weak D call TRBD2 (5 bases). The germline V gene encodes CDR1 GTSNPN and CDR2 SVGIG (reference sequence). V lost 3 bases to trimming and J lost 7 bases, with 12 bases between them. The CDR3 contains 12 residues. CDR3 amino acids: CAWRAEAGTQYF. CDR3 DNA: TGTGCCTGGAGGGCAGAGGCGGGGACCCAGTACTTC.

J is TRBJ2-3 and V is TRBV10-2, with TRBD2 matching over 10 bases. Germline V gives CDR1 WSHSY, CDR2 SAAADI. V dropped 5 bases and J dropped 6; count of bases not matched to a gene: 8. The CDR3 is 15 residues long. CDR3 protein: CASSSSGGLSDTQYF. CDR3 nucleotides: TGCGCCAGCAGTAGTAGCGGGGGGCTTAGTGATACGCAGTATTTT.

V gene TRBV5-4 combines with J gene TRBJ2-5, with 9 bases fitting TRBD2. This CDR3 is built from 14 residues. Unmatched junction bases numbered 6, after V lost 4 bases and J lost 5 bases. In germline, CDR1 is SGHNT, CDR2 YYREEE (reference sequence). The CDR3 DNA sequence: TGTGCCAGCAGCCCTTTAGCGGGAGAGGAGACCCAGTACTTC. Amino acids: CASSPLAGEETQYF.

The rearrangement uses TRBV5-1 and TRBJ2-5; TRBD1 matches at 7 bases. V was pared by 4 bases and J by 5 bases, with 8 bases of the junction left unmatched. Germline V lookup: CDR1 SGHRS, CDR2 YFSETQ. The CDR3 length is 14 residues. This chain's CDR3 is CASSTRQGTETQYF. The CDR3 DNA follows: TGCGCCAGCAGCACGAGACAGGGAACGGAGACCCAGTACTTC.

The gene calls are TRBV9 and TRBJ2-1; 14 positions match TRBD2. Trimming removed 0 bases from V and 1 base from J; junction bases left unmatched: 12. The CDR3 sequence is 21 residues long. Germline CDR1 and CDR2: SGDLS and YYNGEE. The CDR3 bases are TGTGCCAGCAGCGTAGGTCCCCGGACTAGCGGGAGGAAAAGGTCCTACAATGAGCAGTTCTTC. This translates into CASSVGPRTSGRKRSYNEQFF.

V usage is TRBV6-2 or TRBV6-3 and J usage is TRBJ1-5; no firm D call. The CDR3 runs to 15 residues. The V end lost 3 bases, the J end lost 4 bases, and 13 bases lay between the germline ends. Germline CDR1 is MNHEY and CDR2 is SVGEGT. Here the CDR3 reads CASSYVSGRNQPQHF. In DNA, the CDR3 is TGTGCCAGCAGTTATGTTTCGGGGAGGAATCAGCCCCAGCATTTT.

The table lists this clone with a few counts. The gene calls are TRBV5-6 and TRBJ1-6; 8 nucleotides agree with TRBD1. Germline CDR1 and CDR2: SGHDT and YYEEEE. There are 17 residues in the CDR3. V gave up 4 bases and J gave up 5 bases; unmatched junction bases: 11. The chain's CDR3 is CASSATWYRGNNSPLHF. The CDR3 DNA follows: TGTGCCAGCAGCGCCACGTGGTACAGGGGGAATAATTCACCCCTCCACTTT.

The CDR3 loop is CASSFKEAVGNTEAFF. CDR3 in DNA: TGTGCCAGCTCCTTCAAGGAGGCAGTGGGGAACACTGAAGCTTTCTTT. The gene calls are TRBV18 and TRBJ1-1; no reliable D call. With 6 bases removed from V and 1 base from J, the gap between germline ends came to 18 bases. The CDR3 length is 16 residues. CDR1 and CDR2 from the germline V gene are KGHSH and LQKENI.

This chain links TRBV18 with TRBJ1-2, with a weak D call TRBD1 (6 bases). Trimming removed 2 bases from V and 4 bases from J, with 11 bases in between. The germline gives CDR1 KGHSH, CDR2 LQKENI. The CDR3 covers 14 residues. The CDR3 loop is CASSPGGEVYGYTF. CDR3 DNA sequence: TGTGCCAGCTCACCAGGGGGCGAGGTCTATGGCTACACCTTC. The full variable domain, with the rest looked up from reference TRBV18 and TRBJ1-2, is NAGVMQNPRHLVRRRGQEARLRCSPMKGHSHVYWYRQLPEEGLKFMVYLQKENIIDESGMPKERFSAEFPKEGPSILRIQQVVRGDSAAYFCASSPGGEVYGYTFGSGTRLTVV.

The gene calls are TRBV10-3 and TRBJ1-1; tentative D call: TRBD1 (6 bases). This CDR3 comprises 13 residues. Trimming cost V 6 bases and J 1 base, with 9 bases left between them. Germline V gene data show CDR1 as ENHRY and CDR2 as SYGVKD. CDR3 in amino acids: CAISLQGNTEAFF. The CDR3 DNA sequence: TGTGCCATCAGCTTACAGGGGAACACTGAAGCTTTCTTT.

This clone has more than one count but fewer than ten. The chain recombines TRBV27 with TRBJ2-2; D gene unclear. The germline V and J ends were trimmed by 6 bases and 6 bases, with 17 bases remaining between them. The length of the CDR3 is 15 residues. The germline V gene encodes CDR1 MNHEY and CDR2 SMNVEV (reference sequence). The DNA of the CDR3 is TGTGCCAGCAGCACTGCCTACGAGAGTGCCGGGGAGCTGTTTTTT. Translating gives CASSTAYESAGELFF.

As DNA, the CDR3 is TGTGCCAGCAGCCCCTCGGACAAGGCCTACGAGCAGTACTTC. Residues: CASSPSDKAYEQYF. V is TRBV13 and J is TRBJ2-7; D may be TRBD1 (5 bases). Germline V lookup: CDR1 PRHDT, CDR2 FYEKMQ (reference sequence). This CDR3 comprises 14 residues. V was cut by 5 bases and J by 2 bases, with 13 bases left in between. Looking up the rest from reference TRBV13 and TRBJ2-7 gives the full variable domain: AAGVIQSPRHLIKEKRETATLKCYPIPRHDTVYWYQQGPGQDPQFLISFYEKMQSDKGSIPDRFSAQQFSDYHSELNMSSLELGDSALYFCASSPSDKAYEQYFGPGTRLTVT.

CDR3 DNA sequence: TGCGCCAGCAGTGAGCGTAACAGCGGGCAGCCCCAGCATTTT. It specifies CASSERNSGQPQHF. The V and J genes are TRBV10-1 and TRBJ1-5; no definite D call. This CDR3 comprises 14 residues. V lost 2 bases, J lost 7 bases, and 12 bases lay in between. From germline, CDR1 is WNHNN and CDR2 SYGVQD (reference sequence).

The rearrangement links TRBV25-1 to TRBJ1-2, with 10 nucleotides matching TRBD1. The CDR3 is made up of 14 amino acids. Germline lookup yields CDR1 MGHDK and CDR2 SYGVNS. Trimming took 2 bases from V and 9 from J; bases not matched to a gene: 6. The CDR3 sequence: CASSETGQGYSYTF. In DNA form, the CDR3 reads TGTGCCAGCAGTGAAACGGGACAGGGGTACAGCTACACCTTC.

The chain uses TRBV30 and TRBJ1-6; 7 bases are shared with TRBD1. The germline V gene has CDR1 GTSNPN and CDR2 SVGIG (reference sequence). J was trimmed by 10 bases and V by 0 bases; bases with no gene match: 9. The CDR3 length is 15 residues. This CDR3 reads CAWSVPSTGKSPLHF. The CDR3 DNA is TGTGCCTGGAGTGTACCCTCGACAGGGAAATCACCCCTCCACTTT.

This CDR3 reads CASSLVGTPTNEQFF. CDR3 coding DNA: TGCGCCAGCAGCTTGGTGGGGACACCGACTAATGAGCAGTTCTTC. This chain uses TRBV5-1 with TRBJ2-1, with D possibly TRBD1 on 6 matching bases. Germline CDR1 reads SGHRS; CDR2 reads YFSETQ. The V end was cut by 0 bases, the J end by 7 bases, with 14 bases between. The CDR3 covers 15 residues.

This chain joins TRBV6-5 and TRBJ1-1, with D hard to call. This CDR3 contains 13 residues. The germline CDR1 and CDR2 sequences are MNHEY and SVGAGI. The V and J ends lost 2 bases and 3 bases respectively, with 7 bases between them. CDR3 coding DNA: TGTGCCAGCAGTTACGCCGTAGACACTGAAGCTTTCTTT. Its protein product is CASSYAVDTEAFF.

This clone was counted a single time. The chain links TRBV14 to TRBJ1-6; D is unclear. The CDR3 sequence is 13 residues long. Germline loops: CDR1 SGHDN, CDR2 FVKESK. Trimming stripped 4 bases from V and 7 bases from J, with 8 bases between. Here the CDR3 DNA reads TGTGCCAGCAGCCCCCTTCTGAATTCACCCCTCCACTTT. This encodes CASSPLLNSPLHF.

The chain uses TRBV11-3 and TRBJ2-3; D may be TRBD1 (6 bases). The CDR3 is 15 amino acids. Between the trimmed V and J ends, which lost 1 base and 6 bases, there was a span of 14 bases. Germline assignment: CDR1 SGHNT and CDR2 YENEEA. CDR3 in amino acids: CASSLGETQGDTQYF. The CDR3 DNA is TGTGCCAGCAGCTTAGGGGAAACACAGGGCGATACGCAGTATTTT.

DNA for the CDR3: TGTGCCAGCAGTCCCTTAGGGGCCGGGGAGCTGTTTTTT. Its translation: CASSPLGAGELFF. This rearrangement joins TRBV12-3 or TRBV12-4 to TRBJ2-2, with D perhaps matching TRBD1 (5 bases). This CDR3 has 13 amino acids. The V end lost 5 bases, the J end lost 6 bases, and 10 bases lay between the germline ends.

The chain recombines TRBV7-9 with TRBJ2-7; TRBD2 matches at 14 bases. J lost 9 bases, V lost 5 bases, and 9 bases had no gene match. CDR3 length: 15 amino acids. Germline CDR1 is SEHNR and CDR2 is FQNEAQ (reference sequence). CDR3 in amino acids: CASSPGTSGGLGQYF. CDR3 coding DNA: TGTGCCAGCAGCCCGGGGACTAGCGGGGGATTAGGGCAGTACTTC.

V and J are TRBV9 and TRBJ1-2, with 9 bases fitting TRBD1. The CDR3 loop spans 17 amino acids. Per the germline V gene, CDR1 is SGDLS and CDR2 is YYNGEE. V lost 4 bases and J lost 2; bases outside the gene matches: 12. The CDR3 DNA follows: TGTGCCAGCAGCAGTCGACAGGGGGATCTTCGCAACTATGGCTACACCTTC. Protein: CASSSRQGDLRNYGYTF.

This clone was seen only once. CDR3 protein: CASRKQGIGGELFF. For the CDR3, the DNA is TGTGCCAGCAGAAAACAGGGAATCGGCGGGGAGCTGTTTTTT. The V and J genes are TRBV6-5 and TRBJ2-2; TRBD1 might be the D (6 bases). Germline V gives CDR1 MNHEY, CDR2 SVGAGI. With 6 bases removed from V and 7 bases from J, the gap between germline ends came to 15 bases. The CDR3 runs to 14 residues.

The sample holds a few counts of this clone. The rearrangement joins TRBV4-3 to TRBJ1-6, with 9 bases aligning to TRBD1. The CDR3 runs 15 residues. Trimming removed 3 bases from V and 8 bases from J; junction bases left unmatched: 5. Germline values: CDR1 LGHNA, CDR2 YSLEER. This chain's CDR3 is CASSQGQGFDSPLHF. In DNA, the CDR3 is TGCGCCAGCAGCCAGGGACAGGGTTTCGATTCACCCCTCCACTTT.

The chain has TRBV5-1 and TRBJ2-7; 8 bases match TRBD2. The CDR3 sequence is 15 residues long. V shed 4 bases and J 1 base; nucleotides not matched to a gene: 7. Germline V gene data show CDR1 as SGHRS and CDR2 as YFSETQ. The CDR3 DNA is TGCGCCAGCAGCCGGGAAGGACTAGCTTCCTACGAGCAGTACTTC. Translated, it gives CASSREGLASYEQYF.

The V call is TRBV6-2 or TRBV6-3, the J call TRBJ2-3; 13 nucleotides line up with TRBD2. V was pared by 6 bases and J by 9 bases, with 9 bases of the junction left unmatched. The V gene's germline CDR1 is MNHEY and CDR2 SVGEGT. The CDR3 is 15 residues long. CDR3 sequence reads: CASSSTSGGAGTQYF. The CDR3 DNA follows: TGTGCCAGCAGCTCCACTAGCGGGGGGGCCGGGACGCAGTATTTT.

The DNA for the CDR3 is TGTGCCAGCAGCCTGGGACAGACTAACTATGGCTACACCTTC. This gives the protein CASSLGQTNYGYTF. V and J are TRBV7-2 and TRBJ1-2; 7 positions agree with TRBD1. The CDR3 runs to 14 residues. Germline V gene data show CDR1 as SGHTA and CDR2 as FQGNSA. Trimming took 5 bases from V and 0 from J; bases not matched to a gene: 3. The full variable domain, its missing parts supplied by reference TRBV7-2 and TRBJ1-2, is GAGVSQSPSNKVTEKGKDVELRCDPISGHTALYWYRQSLGQGLEFLIYFQGNSAPDKSGLPSDRFSAERTGGSVSTLTIQRTQQEDSAVYLCASSLGQTNYGYTFGSGTRLTVV.

The V and J genes are TRBV7-3 and TRBJ2-1; 9 nucleotides line up with TRBD1. The CDR3 is 16 residues long. With V trimmed by 5 bases and J by 0 bases, 5 bases remained unmatched. Germline CDR1 SGHTA, CDR2 FQGTGA. CDR3 loop: CASSPLGQGSYNEQFF. DNA for the CDR3: TGTGCCAGCAGCCCCCTGGGACAGGGCTCCTACAATGAGCAGTTCTTC.

The chain has TRBV19 and TRBJ1-2, with no clear D. The germline V gene encodes CDR1 LNHDA and CDR2 SQIVND (reference sequence). This CDR3 has 14 amino acids. Trimming took off 1 base at V and 8 bases at J, with 14 bases between the two ends. The DNA of the CDR3 is TGTGCCAGTAGTATAGGCCGGGATTTGCGAGGCTACACCTTC. Protein: CASSIGRDLRGYTF.